This TCR beta chain emerged from a study of regulatory T cells in long-lasting Graves disease. Study-wide findings and caveats: Thyroid tissue went unexamined; only peripheral blood was analyzed. Persistent disease preferred TRBV28, TRBJ1-2 and TRBJ2-5; new disease, TRBV20-1 and TRBJ2-1. The persistent group shared 2,741 public clonotypes, more than the roughly 970 shared by new patients.

This sample's time point: persistent/refractory GD, antithyroid drugs over 5 years with positive TRAb. Generation of the TCR library employed RNA extracted from PBMCs. This clonotype has just a few counts. Its cognate antigen is unknown. The junction and the germline gene differ at one end; a read error may be behind it. Germline CDR1 DFQATT, CDR2 SNEGSKA (reference sequence). This CDR3 region has 16 residues. Investigators prepared the TCR beta libraries by applying iRepertoire HTBI primers and Arm-PCR of CDR3 regions. TCRdb passed the multiplex PCR reads through MiXCR, listing each CDR3 protein once. The table includes 390,000 or so distinct CDR3 sequences, 20% to 25% detected once.

The chain uses TRBV20-1 and TRBJ1-6; tentatively, D is TRBD1 (6 bases). The clonotype comes from a woman between 40 and 50 years old with Graves disease. Here the sequenced sample was peripheral blood mononuclear cells (PBMCs), taken when the disease was refractory, from a patient treated with antithyroid drugs. CDR3 bases: TGCAGTGCTAGACCTCGGAGGGGGGCGCATAACTCACCCCTCCACTTT. This translates into CSARPRRGAHNSPLHF.